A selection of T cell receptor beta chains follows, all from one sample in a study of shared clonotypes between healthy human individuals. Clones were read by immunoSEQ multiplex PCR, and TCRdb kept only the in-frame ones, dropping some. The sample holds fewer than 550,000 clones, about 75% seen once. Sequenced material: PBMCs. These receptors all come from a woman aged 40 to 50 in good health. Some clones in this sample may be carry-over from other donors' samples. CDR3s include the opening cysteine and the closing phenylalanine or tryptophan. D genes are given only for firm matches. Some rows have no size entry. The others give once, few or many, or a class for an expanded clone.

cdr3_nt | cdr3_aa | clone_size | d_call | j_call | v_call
TGTGCCAGCAGTCCGCCGGGACGCAACGGTGAAGCTTTCTTT | CASSPPGRNGEAFF | few | . | TRBJ1-1 | TRBV2
TGCAGCGTTGCCACTCCGGGACTAGCGGGAGTTGAGCAGTTCTTC | CSVATPGLAGVEQFF | . | TRBD2 | TRBJ2-1 | TRBV29-1
TGTGCCAGCACCTTAGGGCAGGGATCCTACAATGAGCAGTTCTTC | CASTLGQGSYNEQFF | . | . | TRBJ2-1 | TRBV7-9
TGTGCCAGCAGTGCATACAGCGCAATCACAGATACGCAGTATTTT | CASSAYSAITDTQYF | . | . | TRBJ2-3 | TRBV2
TGTGCCAGCAGCCTGCGGGACGAGCAGTACTTC | CASSLRDEQYF | . | . | TRBJ2-7 | TRBV5-6
TGTGCCAGCAGCGCCACCCGGTTAGAGACCCAGTACTTC | CASSATRLETQYF | . | . | TRBJ2-5 | TRBV7-2
TGTGCCTGGAGTGTACAAGGGACACTTTGGGACGAGACCCAGTACTTC | CAWSVQGTLWDETQYF | . | . | TRBJ2-5 | TRBV30
TGTGCCTGGAGTGGACCTACCTACGAGCAGTACTTC | CAWSGPTYEQYF | . | . | TRBJ2-7 | TRBV30
TGTGCCAGTAGTAACGGGCAGGGGGCTGAGCAGTACTTC | CASSNGQGAEQYF | . | TRBD1 | TRBJ2-7 | TRBV19
TGTGCCAGCAGTTCCCGAACCCAGGTGGGACTAGGTCAGCCCCAGCATTTT | CASSSRTQVGLGQPQHF | . | . | TRBJ1-5 | TRBV27
TGTGCCAGTACGGACAGGGTAGACTACAATGAGCAGTTCTTC | CASTDRVDYNEQFF | few | TRBD1 | TRBJ2-1 | TRBV19
TGCGCCAGCAGCCGCATTCCGGACAGCTCCTACGAGCAGTACTTC | CASSRIPDSSYEQYF | . | . | TRBJ2-7 | TRBV5-1
TGTGCCAGCTCACCGGGCTCCAGTTACACCGGGGAGCTGTTTTTT | CASSPGSSYTGELFF | . | . | TRBJ2-2 | TRBV18
TGTGCCAGCAGCGTAGGAACAGACACTGAAGCTTTCTTT | CASSVGTDTEAFF | few | . | TRBJ1-1 | TRBV9
TGTGCCAGCAGCTTATCCGGGCGAGCCAAGAACGAGCAGTACTTC | CASSLSGRAKNEQYF | . | . | TRBJ2-7 | TRBV5-4
TGTGCCAGCAGTGAATTAGCGGGAGGGACTAATGAGCAGTTCTTC | CASSELAGGTNEQFF | many | TRBD2 | TRBJ2-1 | TRBV6-1
TGTGCCAGCAGTGAAGCGGGGTCGGGGGAGACCCAGTACTTC | CASSEAGSGETQYF | . | . | TRBJ2-5 | TRBV6-1
TGTGCCAGCAGAACCCAGGGGACTTTCAATCAGCCCCAGCATTTT | CASRTQGTFNQPQHF | . | . | TRBJ1-5 | TRBV27
TGTGCCAGTAGTATAGGTGGTAATAGGGATGAAGCTTTCTTT | CASSIGGNRDEAFF | . | . | TRBJ1-1 | TRBV19
TGTGCCAGCAGCCGAGAACTAGCAGCTGACAAGAACACCGGGGAGCTGTTTTTT | CASSRELAADKNTGELFF | . | . | TRBJ2-2 | TRBV4-2
TGCGCCAGCAGCTCCGGACAGCTCCGGGAAAAACTGTTTTTT | CASSSGQLREKLFF | once | . | TRBJ1-4 | TRBV5-1
TGCGCCAGCAGCCGGGACCCTGGGGCCAACGTCCTGACTTTC | CASSRDPGANVLTF | . | . | TRBJ2-6 | TRBV5-1
TGTGCCAGCAGCGCCAGGATGGAACACACCGGGGAGCTGTTTTTT | CASSARMEHTGELFF | many | . | TRBJ2-2 | TRBV9
TGTGCCAGCAGTCCGGACCAGAATCAGCCCCAGCATTTT | CASSPDQNQPQHF | . | . | TRBJ1-5 | TRBV27
TGTGCCAGCACTTTAGCGGGAGACACTGAGCAGTTCTTC | CASTLAGDTEQFF | . | TRBD2 | TRBJ2-1 | TRBV6-1
TGTGCCAGCAGCTTAGATCGGGTGGCGAGGGAGCAGTACTTC | CASSLDRVAREQYF | . | . | TRBJ2-7 | TRBV11-3
TGTGCCTGGAGTGTAGGGGGGGGAGAGACCCAGTACTTC | CAWSVGGGETQYF | . | . | TRBJ2-5 | TRBV30
TGCGCCAGCCTAGAGGAGGTGGGGGGCGAGCAGTACTTC | CASLEEVGGEQYF | . | . | TRBJ2-7 | TRBV5-1
TGTGCCAGCAAAGGGACAACTACTAACTATGGCTACACCTTC | CASKGTTTNYGYTF | few | . | TRBJ1-2 | TRBV2
TGTGCCAGTAGTCCACAAGGGACTGGAGCACCTATCTACGAGCAGTACTTC | CASSPQGTGAPIYEQYF | . | . | TRBJ2-7 | TRBV19
TGTGCCAGCTCACAAAACCTACTCTACGAGCAGTACTTC | CASSQNLLYEQYF | . | . | TRBJ2-7 | TRBV18
TGTGCCAGCAGCTTCCGGGCCGGCAGGCCGGGGCCGAATGAGCAGTTCTTC | CASSFRAGRPGPNEQFF | few | . | TRBJ2-1 | TRBV7-3
TGTGCCAGCAGTGAAGGCACGACAACCAAACAGTTCTTC | CASSEGTTTKQFF | few | . | TRBJ2-1 | TRBV6-1
TGTGCCAGCAGACAAGACAGAGAGACCCAGTACTTC | CASRQDRETQYF | . | . | TRBJ2-5 | TRBV11-2
TGTGCCAGCAGCGACGACGGAGCACTTCTCAACTTCCCGTACAATGAGCAGTTCTTC | CASSDDGALLNFPYNEQFF | few | . | TRBJ2-1 | TRBV5-5
TGTGCCAGCAGCGTAGGAAGGACAGCGTACAATGAGCAGTTCTTC | CASSVGRTAYNEQFF | . | . | TRBJ2-1 | TRBV9
TGCGCCAGCAGCTTGAAGGGACAGGGGGATCAGCCCCAGCATTTT | CASSLKGQGDQPQHF | . | TRBD1 | TRBJ1-5 | TRBV5-1
TGTGCCAGCAGTACGGGGACAGCGGCCGATACGCAGTATTTT | CASSTGTAADTQYF | . | TRBD1 | TRBJ2-3 | TRBV28
TGCGCCAGCAGCCATCTCGGGGCGGAGCAACAGTTCTTC | CASSHLGAEQQFF | once | . | TRBJ2-1 | TRBV4-1
TGTGCCTGGAGTCGGCTAGCGGGAGACCACGAGCAGTACTTC | CAWSRLAGDHEQYF | . | TRBD2 | TRBJ2-7 | TRBV30
TGTGCCAGCAGCTTAGGGCCGCGCCAGCATTTT | CASSLGPRQHF | . | . | TRBJ1-5 | TRBV7-2
TGTGCCAGCAGCGTAGGTTGGCGGGTAGCCAAAAACATTCAGTACTTC | CASSVGWRVAKNIQYF | . | . | TRBJ2-4 | TRBV9
TGTGCCAGCAGCTTGGGGGGGACTAGCGGACAAGAGACCCAGTACTTC | CASSLGGTSGQETQYF | . | TRBD2 | TRBJ2-5 | TRBV5-4
TGTGCCAGTAGTACCCTCGGAGGAGATACAAACATTCAGTACTTC | CASSTLGGDTNIQYF | . | . | TRBJ2-4 | TRBV19
TGTGCTAGCAGTCCGGGACAGGGGTGGACCGGGGAGCTGTTTTTT | CASSPGQGWTGELFF | few | TRBD1 | TRBJ2-2 | TRBV7-7
TGTGCCAGCAGTGGTCGGGGACTAGGGAACACCATATATTTT | CASSGRGLGNTIYF | . | . | TRBJ1-3 | TRBV6-1
TGTGCCATCAGTGATTTGAGTTTTAGCACAGATACGCAGTATTTT | CAISDLSFSTDTQYF | . | . | TRBJ2-3 | TRBV10-3
TGTGCCAGCAGCTCGTCCGGGACTAGCGGGTCGACGCAGTATTTT | CASSSSGTSGSTQYF | . | TRBD2 | TRBJ2-3 | TRBV7-3
TGTGCCAGCAGCATCCCGTCCGAGCCCAATGAGCAGTTCTTC | CASSIPSEPNEQFF | . | . | TRBJ2-1 | TRBV28
TGCAGCGCCGGACAGGGGAGTAATTCACCCCTCCACTTT | CSAGQGSNSPLHF | . | TRBD1 | TRBJ1-6 | TRBV29-1
TGTGCCAGCAGCTTAACTAGCGGAACCTACAATGAGCAGTTCTTC | CASSLTSGTYNEQFF | . | . | TRBJ2-1 | TRBV7-3
TGCGCCAGCAGCGCCCTATGGACCGGGGAGCTGTTTTTT | CASSALWTGELFF | . | . | TRBJ2-2 | TRBV5-1
TGTGCCATCAGTGGGGGGCCAGGGGAGACCCAGTACTTC | CAISGGPGETQYF | . | . | TRBJ2-5 | TRBV10-3
TGTGCCAGCTCACCACCGTTAAGTCTAGCCCAGTCCTACAATGAGCAGTTCTTC | CASSPPLSLAQSYNEQFF | . | . | TRBJ2-1 | TRBV18
TGCGCCAGCAGAAGCGGGAGGGCCTTGTACGAGCAGTACTTC | CASRSGRALYEQYF | . | TRBD2 | TRBJ2-7 | TRBV10-2
TGTGCCAGCAGCTTGTTCAGTCAATGGGGTCAGCCCCAGCATTTT | CASSLFSQWGQPQHF | . | . | TRBJ1-5 | TRBV7-2
TGTGCCAGCAGCTTAGCTCTGCTCGCGAACACCGGGGAGCTGTTTTTT | CASSLALLANTGELFF | few | . | TRBJ2-2 | TRBV7-6
TGTGCCAGCAGCGAGGGGACAGGGGATGGGGAGCAGTTCTTC | CASSEGTGDGEQFF | few | TRBD1 | TRBJ2-1 | TRBV9
TGTGCCAGCAGCGGTTCGGACCGACGGGGTACGCAGTATTTT | CASSGSDRRGTQYF | . | . | TRBJ2-3 | TRBV9